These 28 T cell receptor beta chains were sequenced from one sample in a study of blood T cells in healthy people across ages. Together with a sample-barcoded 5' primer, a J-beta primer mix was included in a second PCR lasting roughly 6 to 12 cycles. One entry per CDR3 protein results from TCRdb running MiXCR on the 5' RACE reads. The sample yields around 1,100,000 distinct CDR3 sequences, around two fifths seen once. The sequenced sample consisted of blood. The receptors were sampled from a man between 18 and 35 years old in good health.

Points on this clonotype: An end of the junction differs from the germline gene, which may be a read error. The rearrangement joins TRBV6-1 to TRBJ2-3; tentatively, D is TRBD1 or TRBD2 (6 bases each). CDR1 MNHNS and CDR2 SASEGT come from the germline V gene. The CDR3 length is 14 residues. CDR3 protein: CASTEPWGADMQYF. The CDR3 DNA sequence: TGTGCCAGCACCGAGCCCTGGGGGGCAGATATGCAGTATTTT.

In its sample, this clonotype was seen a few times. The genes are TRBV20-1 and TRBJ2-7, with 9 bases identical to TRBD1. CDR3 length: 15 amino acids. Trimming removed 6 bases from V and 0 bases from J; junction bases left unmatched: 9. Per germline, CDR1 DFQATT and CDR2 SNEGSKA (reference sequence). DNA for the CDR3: TGCAGTGCGAGCTCCGGGACAGGGTCCTCCTACGAGCAGTACTTC. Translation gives CSASSGTGSSYEQYF.

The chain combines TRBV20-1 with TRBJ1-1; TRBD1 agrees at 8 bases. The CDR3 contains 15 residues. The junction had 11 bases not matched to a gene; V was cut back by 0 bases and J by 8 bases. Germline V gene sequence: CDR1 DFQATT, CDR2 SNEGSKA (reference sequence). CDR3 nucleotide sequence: TGCAGTGCTAGAGACCAGAGGACAGGGTTGTTGGAAGCTTTCTTT. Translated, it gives CSARDQRTGLLEAFF.

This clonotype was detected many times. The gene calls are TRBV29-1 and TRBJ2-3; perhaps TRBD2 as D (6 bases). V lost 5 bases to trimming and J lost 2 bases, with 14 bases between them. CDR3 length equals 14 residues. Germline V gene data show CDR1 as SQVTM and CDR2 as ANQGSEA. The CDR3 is CSVRRGNPTDTQYF. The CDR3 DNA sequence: TGCAGCGTTAGACGGGGGAACCCCACAGATACGCAGTATTTT.

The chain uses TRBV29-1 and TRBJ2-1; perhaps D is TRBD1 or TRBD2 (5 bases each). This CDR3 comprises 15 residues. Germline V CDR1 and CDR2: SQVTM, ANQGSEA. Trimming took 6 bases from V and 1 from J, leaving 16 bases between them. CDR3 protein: CSVGPGIGSYNEQFF. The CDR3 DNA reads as TGCAGCGTGGGGCCGGGAATTGGGTCCTACAATGAGCAGTTCTTC.

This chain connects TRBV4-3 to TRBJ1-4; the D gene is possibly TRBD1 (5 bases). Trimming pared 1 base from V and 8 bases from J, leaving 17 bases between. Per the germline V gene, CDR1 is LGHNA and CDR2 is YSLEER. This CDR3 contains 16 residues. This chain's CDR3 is CASSQGIEQGGEKLFF. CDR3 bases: TGCGCCAGCAGCCAAGGCATTGAGCAGGGTGGAGAAAAACTGTTTTTT.

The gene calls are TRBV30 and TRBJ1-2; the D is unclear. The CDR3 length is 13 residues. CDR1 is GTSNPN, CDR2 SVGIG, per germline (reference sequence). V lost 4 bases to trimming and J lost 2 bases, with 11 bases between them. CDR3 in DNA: TGTGCCTGGACCGGAGGTGGCAACTATGGCTACACCTTC. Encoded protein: CAWTGGGNYGYTF.

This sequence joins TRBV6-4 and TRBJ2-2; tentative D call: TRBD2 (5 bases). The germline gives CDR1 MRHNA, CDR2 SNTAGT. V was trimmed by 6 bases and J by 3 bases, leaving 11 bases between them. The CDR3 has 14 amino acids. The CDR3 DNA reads TGTGCCAGCAGAGAGGGTAGAGACACCGGGGAGCTGTTTTTT. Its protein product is CASREGRDTGELFF.

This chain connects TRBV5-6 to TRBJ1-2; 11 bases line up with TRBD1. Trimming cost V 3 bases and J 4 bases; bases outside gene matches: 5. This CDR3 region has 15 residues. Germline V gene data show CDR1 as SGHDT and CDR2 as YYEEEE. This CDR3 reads CASSWDRGYIYGYTF. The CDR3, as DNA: TGTGCCAGCAGCTGGGACAGGGGGTACATCTATGGCTACACCTTC.

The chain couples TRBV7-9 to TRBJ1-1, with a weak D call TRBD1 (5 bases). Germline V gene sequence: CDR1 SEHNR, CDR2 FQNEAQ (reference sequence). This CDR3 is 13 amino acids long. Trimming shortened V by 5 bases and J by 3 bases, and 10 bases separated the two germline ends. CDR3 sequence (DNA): TGTGCCAGCAGCACTTTAGGGGACACTGAAGCTTTCTTT. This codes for CASSTLGDTEAFF.

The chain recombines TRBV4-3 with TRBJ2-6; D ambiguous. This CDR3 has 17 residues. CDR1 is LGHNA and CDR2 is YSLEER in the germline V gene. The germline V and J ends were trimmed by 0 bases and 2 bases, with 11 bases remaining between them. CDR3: CASSQEMPIAGANVLTF. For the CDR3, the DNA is TGCGCCAGCAGCCAAGAGATGCCGATCGCTGGGGCCAACGTCCTGACTTTC.

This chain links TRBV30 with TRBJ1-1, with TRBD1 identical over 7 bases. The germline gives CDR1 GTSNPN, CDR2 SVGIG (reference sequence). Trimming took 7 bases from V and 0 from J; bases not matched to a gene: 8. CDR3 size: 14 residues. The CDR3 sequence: CAFLTGVMNTEAFF. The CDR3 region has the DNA TGTGCCTTTCTCACAGGGGTCATGAACACTGAAGCTTTCTTT.

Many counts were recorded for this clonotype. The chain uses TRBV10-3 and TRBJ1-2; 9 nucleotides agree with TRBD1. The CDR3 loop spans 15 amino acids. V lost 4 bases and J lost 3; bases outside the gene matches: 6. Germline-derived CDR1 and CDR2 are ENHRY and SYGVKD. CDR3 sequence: CAISAAGQGYYGYTF. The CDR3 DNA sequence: TGTGCCATCAGTGCAGCGGGACAGGGTTACTATGGCTACACCTTC.

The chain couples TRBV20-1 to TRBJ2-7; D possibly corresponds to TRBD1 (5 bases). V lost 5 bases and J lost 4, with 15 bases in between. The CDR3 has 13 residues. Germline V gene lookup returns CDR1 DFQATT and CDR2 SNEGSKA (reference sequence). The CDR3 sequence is CSALDSQRYEQYF. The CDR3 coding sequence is TGCAGTGCTCTAGACAGCCAAAGGTACGAGCAGTACTTC.

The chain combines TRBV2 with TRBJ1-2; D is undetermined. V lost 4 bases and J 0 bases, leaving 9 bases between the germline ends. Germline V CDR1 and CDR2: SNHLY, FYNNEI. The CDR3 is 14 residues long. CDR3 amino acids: CASSGEATNYGYTF. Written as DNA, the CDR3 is TGTGCCAGCAGTGGGGAGGCGACTAACTATGGCTACACCTTC.

The CDR3 protein is CASSQEWTARNNNEQFF. The CDR3 region has the DNA TGCGCCAGCAGCCAAGAGTGGACAGCTAGAAACAACAATGAGCAGTTCTTC. The rearrangement joins TRBV4-3 to TRBJ2-1; D might be TRBD1 (6 bases). Germline V gene sequence: CDR1 LGHNA, CDR2 YSLEER. With 0 bases removed from V and 5 bases from J, the gap between germline ends came to 17 bases. The CDR3 contains 17 residues.

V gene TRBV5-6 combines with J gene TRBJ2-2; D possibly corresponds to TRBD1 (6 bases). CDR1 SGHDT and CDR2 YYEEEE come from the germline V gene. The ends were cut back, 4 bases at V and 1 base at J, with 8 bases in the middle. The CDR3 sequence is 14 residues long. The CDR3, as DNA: TGTGCCAGCAGCATGACAGGGAACACCGGGGAGCTGTTTTTT. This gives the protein CASSMTGNTGELFF.

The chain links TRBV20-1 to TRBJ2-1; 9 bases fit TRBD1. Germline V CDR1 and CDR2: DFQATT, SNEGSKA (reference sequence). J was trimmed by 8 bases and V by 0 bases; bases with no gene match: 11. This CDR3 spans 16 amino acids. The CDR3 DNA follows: TGCAGTGCTAGAGACCAACAAGGGACAGGGTGGTATGAGCAGTTCTTC. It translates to CSARDQQGTGWYEQFF.

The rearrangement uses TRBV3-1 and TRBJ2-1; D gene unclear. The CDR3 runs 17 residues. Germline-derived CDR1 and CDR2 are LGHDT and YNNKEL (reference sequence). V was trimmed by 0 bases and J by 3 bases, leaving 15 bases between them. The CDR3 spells CASSQDQPGIRYNEQFF. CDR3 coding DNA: TGTGCCAGCAGCCAAGATCAACCAGGTATCCGCTACAATGAGCAGTTCTTC.

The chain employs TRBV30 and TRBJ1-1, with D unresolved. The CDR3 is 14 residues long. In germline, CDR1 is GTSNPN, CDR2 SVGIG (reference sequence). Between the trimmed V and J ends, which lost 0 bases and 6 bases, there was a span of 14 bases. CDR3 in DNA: TGTGCCTGGAGTGTTGGACTTACCGGCTCTGAAGCTTTCTTT. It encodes CAWSVGLTGSEAFF.

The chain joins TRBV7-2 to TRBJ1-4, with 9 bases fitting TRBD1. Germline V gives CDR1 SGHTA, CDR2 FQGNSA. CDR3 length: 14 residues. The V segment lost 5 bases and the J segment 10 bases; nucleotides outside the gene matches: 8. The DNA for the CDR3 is TGTGCCAGCAGCCCCCGGACAGGGGCGGTAAAACTGTTTTTT. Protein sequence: CASSPRTGAVKLFF. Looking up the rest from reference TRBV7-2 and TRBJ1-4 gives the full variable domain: GAGVSQSPSNKVTEKGKDVELRCDPISGHTALYWYRQSLGQGLEFLIYFQGNSAPDKSGLPSDRFSAERTGGSVSTLTIQRTQQEDSAVYLCASSPRTGAVKLFFGSGTQLSVL.

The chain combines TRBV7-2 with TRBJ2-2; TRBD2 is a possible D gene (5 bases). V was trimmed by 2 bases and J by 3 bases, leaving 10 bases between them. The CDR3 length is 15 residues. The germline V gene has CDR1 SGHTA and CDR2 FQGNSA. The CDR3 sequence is CASSLSSGYTGELFF. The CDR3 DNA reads TGTGCCAGCAGCTTATCGTCGGGGTACACCGGGGAGCTGTTTTTT.

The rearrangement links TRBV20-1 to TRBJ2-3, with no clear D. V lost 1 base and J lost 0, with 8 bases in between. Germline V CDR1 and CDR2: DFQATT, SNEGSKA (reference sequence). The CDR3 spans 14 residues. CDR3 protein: CSARGLSSTDTQYF. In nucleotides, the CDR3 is TGCAGTGCTAGAGGGCTGTCTAGCACAGATACGCAGTATTTT.

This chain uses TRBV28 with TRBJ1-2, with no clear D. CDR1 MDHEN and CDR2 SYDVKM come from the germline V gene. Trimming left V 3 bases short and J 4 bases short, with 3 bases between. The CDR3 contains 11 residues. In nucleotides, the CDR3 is TGTGCCAGCAGTTTCCCCTATGGCTACACCTTC. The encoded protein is CASSFPYGYTF.

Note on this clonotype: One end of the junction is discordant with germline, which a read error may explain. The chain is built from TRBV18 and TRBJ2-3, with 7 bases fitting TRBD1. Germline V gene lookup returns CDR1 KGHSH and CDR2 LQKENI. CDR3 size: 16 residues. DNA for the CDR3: TGTGCCAGCTCACCTCGGACAGGTCGGGACACAGATGCGCAGTATTTT. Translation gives CASSPRTGRDTDAQYF.

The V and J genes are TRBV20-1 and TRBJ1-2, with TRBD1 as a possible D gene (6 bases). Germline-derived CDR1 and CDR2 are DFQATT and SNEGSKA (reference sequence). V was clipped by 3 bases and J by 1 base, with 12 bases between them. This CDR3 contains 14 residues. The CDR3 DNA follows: TGCAGTGCTAGGAGGACAGAAATTAACTATGGCTACACCTTC. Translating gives CSARRTEINYGYTF.

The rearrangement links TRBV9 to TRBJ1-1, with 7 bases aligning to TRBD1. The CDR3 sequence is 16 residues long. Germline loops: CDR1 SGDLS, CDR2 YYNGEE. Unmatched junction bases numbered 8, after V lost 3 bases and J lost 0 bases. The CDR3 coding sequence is TGTGCCAGCAGCGGGTACAGGGGCGCCTTGAACACTGAAGCTTTCTTT. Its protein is CASSGYRGALNTEAFF.

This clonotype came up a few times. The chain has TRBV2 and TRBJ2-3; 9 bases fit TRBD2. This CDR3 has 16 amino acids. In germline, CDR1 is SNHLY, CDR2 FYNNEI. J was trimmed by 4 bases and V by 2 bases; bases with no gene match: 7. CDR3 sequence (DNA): TGTGCCAGCAGTGAAAGTTGGCGGGGGGGCTCAGATACGCAGTATTTT. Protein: CASSESWRGGSDTQYF.